The sequence of this T cell receptor beta chain was determined in a study of graft-versus-host responses after intestinal transplantation (dated by TCRdb to the early 2020s). About the full investigation: The transplants that recipients received were multivisceral, liver-intestinal, or isolated intestinal. Rather than going through the commercial service, samples from a few later patients were sequenced in-house on an Illumina MiSeq and processed with MiXCR. Every recipient was given anti-thymocyte globulin induction, then maintenance tacrolimus and steroids for two to three years. Alloreactive clones were identified by sequencing pre-transplant mixed lymphocyte reaction products and comparing these products with unstimulated pre-transplant donor and recipient T cells. The cohort enrolled about two dozen intestinal transplant recipients including one retransplant, and a few patients lacking pretransplant specimens were excluded. Bulk TCR-beta CDR3 sequencing was used to track graft-versus-host and host-versus-graft alloreactive T cell clones in the graft, circulation and bone marrow after intestinal transplantation. A peak of at least 4% donor T cells among recipient peripheral blood mononuclear cells was the definition used for donor T cell macrochimerism. Summary of the overall study and its limitations: Peak levels of circulating GvH clones were associated with declines in HvG clones early after transplant. GvH clones were detected in recipient bone marrow, and some of these GvH clones were observed earlier in ileal mucosa or blood, consistent with an intestinal mucosal origin. In patients with donor T cell macrochimerism, the allografts had high GvH to HvG T cell clonal ratios. The relatively low number and heterogeneity of intestinal transplant patients limited the conclusions.

The cysteine opens and the phenylalanine closes a CDR3 of 13 amino acids. Only CDR3 DNA remains: 39 bases, in frame from the first base. In the case of this clone: Which antigen it targets is not known. A read error may produce the germline difference seen at one junction end.

Blood samples were collected up to 4 times in the first month after transplant and then at least monthly when available. The library was made by the immunoSEQ multiplex PCR assay. For most patients, genomic DNA was subjected to high-throughput TCR-beta CDR3 sequencing by Adaptive Biotechnologies. The authors' pipeline ran thus. TCR sequencing data for over 15 patients were retrieved from Adaptive's ImmunoSEQ software; a few other patients were processed with MiXCR and VDJtools. Because the origin of CDR3 nucleotide sequences shared between donor and recipient could not be assigned, those sequences were removed. At least 2-fold expansion over unstimulated cells and a minimum CFSE-low frequency of 0.002% (template counts) or 0.001% (read counts) were required for clones to be classified as alloreactive. A clone was considered mappable if detected in the sequenced pre-transplant spleen, lymph node, or MLR CFSE-low populations of the donor or recipient. The cumulative frequency of alloreactive clones was calculated as a percentage of all sequences, weighted by copy number. In TCRdb, the immuneACCESS table is reduced to in-frame sequences with V and J assigned. These tables do not hold every clone; where another copy was compared, an unresolved V gene accounts for under half, and the others remain unexplained. The D gene and trimming were derived from the DNA, and the V and J assignments and clone size from that table. Present in this sample are fewer than 45,000 clones, around 94% of which were seen just once. About 0.8% of the sample is in the top ten clones.

The sequences come from PBMCs, collected 16 days after intestinal transplant. The chain couples TRBV5-3 to TRBJ2-7, with the D gene too uncertain to name. TRBV5-3 is noted as an ORF with a role that remains uncertain. This receptor was identified in a human patient who received an intestinal transplant, so some T cells may come from the graft donor. The CDR3 region has the sequence CASSLGRSYEQYF. The sequence in DNA is TGTGCCAGCAGCTTGGGCAGGTCCTACGAGCAGTACTTC.